The T cell receptor beta chain under discussion was sequenced for a study of beta chain features in type 1 diabetes listed by TCRdb under 2018. As for the study more broadly: No differences in mean age, gender distribution, total cell number or subset yield were found between patients and healthy donors. Whereas all 30 or so donors provided naive and central memory subsets, regulatory and stem cell-like memory subsets were isolated from just 8 patients and about 8 healthy donors. In the study, TCRB repertoires of sorted circulating CD4+ T cell subsets from recently diagnosed type 1 diabetes patients were compared with those of matched healthy donors. Across all samples, some 100,000,000 sorted cells were examined, and cell number per subset correlated strongly with RNA yield.

In the case of this clone: Its antigen is not yet known. No quality values exist for individual bases; no much larger clone is one base distant.

Each donor gave one peripheral blood draw, averaging roughly 100 mL, which was collected into heparinised tubes. Using a panel that included CD45RO, CCR7, CD25, CD127, CD95 and CD27, naive, central memory, regulatory and stem cell-like memory CD4+ T cells were sorted on a BD FACSAria II. A purity above 95% was achieved for all sorted populations. PBMCs were isolated right away by Lymphoprep density gradient centrifugation and were stained directly, without culture. To minimize batch effects, samples were stained and sorted in pairs, one healthy donor with one patient per experiment. Sequences SGHNT (CDR1) and YYREEE (CDR2) are obtained from the germline V gene (reference sequence). Including the terminal cysteine and phenylalanine, the CDR3 comprises 12 residues. Only CDR3 DNA remains: 36 bases, in frame from the first base. V is cut by 1 base and J by 3 bases, and the space between the germline ends is 4 bases.

General study outcomes and caveats: Shorter templates might have been favored by PCR, but patient and control samples were amplified and corrected together, so both groups would have been affected equally by any skew. In all four CD4+ subsets, TCRB CDR3 length was moderately but significantly shorter in type 1 diabetes patients. Naive, central memory and regulatory TCRB repertoires appeared more similar among patients than among healthy donors. At VDJ recombination sites, type 1 diabetes patients had fewer insertions and more deleted nucleotides, which implies abnormalities in thymic rearrangement. Because cDNA rather than genomic DNA was sequenced, highly expressing activated cells could have been over-represented, although no difference in activation and CD3 levels was found between groups. Because the HLA sub-analyses included only small numbers of individuals, any influence of HLA type on TCRB rearrangement was left unresolved.

The entire amount of isolated RNA was reverse transcribed using the High Capacity cDNA Reverse Transcription Kit, so the sequenced TCRB transcripts were expressed ones. Deep immunoSEQ sequencing was performed on naive, central memory and regulatory T cell samples, with an average of approximately 3.9 million total reads per sample. After sorted cells were lysed in RLT buffer, RNA was extracted with DNase-treated RNeasy Micro or Mini kits, with the choice depending on cell number. Each cell subset was processed separately to prevent cross-contamination, with patient and healthy donor samples processed together. The immunoSEQ multiplex PCR was used to amplify TCRB sequences from cDNA, generating 87-bp fragments that spanned the CDR3 region. The amplicons were sequenced using the Illumina HiSeq platform. The study's processing was this. PCR bias was corrected computationally using synthetic template baselines, and reads within Hamming distance 2 were collapsed, with unmergeable singletons discarded. Reads were aligned against IMGT to assign V, D and J genes, CDR3 length and insertions or deletions at six rearrangement sites. Within each subset, clonotype counts were normalized to the number of sorted cells before true diversity and Gini coefficients were calculated with the tcR R package. Repertoire sharing was quantified using the overlap coefficient calculated on TCRB nucleotide sequences. The clones in this table, taken by TCRdb from immuneACCESS, are in-frame only. Not every clone is retained; where verified, under half of the shortfall comes from an unresolved V gene, and the cause of the rest is unknown. The DNA was the basis for D and trimming; V, J and clone size are from that table. A total of around 58,000 clones appear in this sample, roughly three fifths of them only once. Of the sample, 2.2% is held by the ten largest clones.

Specimen: Tregs from blood. Taken with the paper, the label for cell subset or site translates to: regulatory CD4+ T cells. The rearrangement joined TRBV5-4 to TRBJ1-2, with the D gene not confidently named. This TCR was recovered from a woman aged 18-30 years in good health. The nucleotide sequence reads TGTGCCAGCAGCTTGCAGTACTATGGCTACACCTTC. The resulting protein is CASSLQYYGYTF. The entire variable domain, with the stretches around the CDR3 drawn from the reference TRBV5-4 and TRBJ1-2 proteins, is ETGVTQSPTHLIKTRGQQVTLRCSSQSGHNTVSWYQQALGQGPQFIFQYYREEENGRGNFPPRFSGLQFPNYSSELNVNALELDDSALYLCASSLQYYGYTFGSGTRLTVV.